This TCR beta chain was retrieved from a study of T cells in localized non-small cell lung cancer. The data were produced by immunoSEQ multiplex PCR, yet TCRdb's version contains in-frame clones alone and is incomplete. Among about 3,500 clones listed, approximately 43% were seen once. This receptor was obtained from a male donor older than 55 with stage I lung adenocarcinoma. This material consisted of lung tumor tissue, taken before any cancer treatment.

The CDR3 region has the DNA TGTGCCTGGAAACAGGGTCCCTCTCGGGGCTACACCTTC. Translation: CAWKQGPSRGYTF. This chain connects TRBV30 to TRBJ1-2; maybe TRBD1 (6 bases). This CDR3 is built from 13 residues. Germline V gene sequence: CDR1 GTSNPN, CDR2 SVGIG (reference sequence). Trimming cost V 4 bases and J 8 bases, with 17 bases left between them.